Ten or more counts support the clone carrying this T cell receptor beta chain. What it binds is unknown. Amplification targeted TCR beta CDR3 regions from RNA transcripts. TCR CDR3 regions were first amplified by RT-PCR with HTBI primers. TCRdb recomputed calls from the multiplex PCR reads with MiXCR, one row per CDR3 protein. The sample has about 420,000 distinct CDR3 sequences, around 16% seen once. The data originate from a study of T cells in Graves' hyperthyroidism and ophthalmopathy. Overall study findings and caveats: Most thyroid-expanded clonotypes above 0.001 were also found in blood.

This CDR3 has 15 amino acids. The germline V gene has CDR1 MDHEN and CDR2 SYDVKM. The J segment lost 6 bases and the V segment lost 5 bases, leaving 7 bases of the junction unmatched. The V and J genes are TRBV28 and TRBJ2-1, with TRBD2 matching 10 bases. The sequenced sample consisted of blood. This clonotype was obtained from a woman under 30 with Graves' hyperthyroidism. The CDR3 loop is CASSLLAGKGNEQFF. The CDR3 nucleotides read TGTGCCAGCAGTCTACTAGCGGGAAAAGGCAATGAGCAGTTCTTC.